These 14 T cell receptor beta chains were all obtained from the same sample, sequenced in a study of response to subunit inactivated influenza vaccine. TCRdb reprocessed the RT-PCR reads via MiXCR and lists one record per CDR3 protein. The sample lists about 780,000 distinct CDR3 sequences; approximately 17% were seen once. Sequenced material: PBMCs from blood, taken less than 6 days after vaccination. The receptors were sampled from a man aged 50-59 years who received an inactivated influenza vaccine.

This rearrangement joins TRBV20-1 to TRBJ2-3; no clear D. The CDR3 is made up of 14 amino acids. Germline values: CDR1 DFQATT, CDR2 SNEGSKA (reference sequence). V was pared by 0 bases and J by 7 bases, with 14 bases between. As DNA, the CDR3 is TGCAGTGCTAGAGATCGGAGTAGAATATATACGCAGTATTTT. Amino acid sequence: CSARDRSRIYTQYF.

CDR3 in DNA: TGCAGTGCTTTACCGGGACAGGGGATCGGGGAGCTGTTTTTT. Residues: CSALPGQGIGELFF. The V call is TRBV20-1, the J call TRBJ2-2; 10 nucleotides line up with TRBD1. J lost 7 bases, V lost 5 bases, and 7 bases had no gene match. The CDR3 is 14 residues long. Germline V gives CDR1 DFQATT, CDR2 SNEGSKA (reference sequence).

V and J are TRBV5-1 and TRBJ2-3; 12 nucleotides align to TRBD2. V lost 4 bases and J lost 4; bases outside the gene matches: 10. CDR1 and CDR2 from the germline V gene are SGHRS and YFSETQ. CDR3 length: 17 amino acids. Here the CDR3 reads CASSPWTSGALADTQYF. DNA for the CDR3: TGCGCCAGCAGCCCCTGGACTAGCGGGGCCCTAGCAGATACGCAGTATTTT.

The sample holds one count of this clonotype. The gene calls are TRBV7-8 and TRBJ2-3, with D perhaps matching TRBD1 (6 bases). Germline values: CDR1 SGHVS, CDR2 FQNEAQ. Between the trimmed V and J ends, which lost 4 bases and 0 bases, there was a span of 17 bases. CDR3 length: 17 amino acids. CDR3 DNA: TGTGCCAGCAGCTGGACCGGGACACCGGCTAGCACAGATACGCAGTATTTT. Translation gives CASSWTGTPASTDTQYF.

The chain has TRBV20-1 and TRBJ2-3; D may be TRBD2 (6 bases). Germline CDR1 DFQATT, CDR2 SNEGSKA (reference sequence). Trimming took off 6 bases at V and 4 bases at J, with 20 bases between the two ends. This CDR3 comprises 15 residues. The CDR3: CSAKDRASASDTQYF. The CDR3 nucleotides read TGCAGTGCCAAGGACCGGGCTAGCGCATCAGATACGCAGTATTTT.

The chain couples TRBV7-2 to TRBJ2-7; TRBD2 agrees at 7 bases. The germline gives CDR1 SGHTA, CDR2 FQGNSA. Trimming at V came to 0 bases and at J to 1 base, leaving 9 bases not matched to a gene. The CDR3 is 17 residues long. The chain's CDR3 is CASSLAQGGWGSYEQYF. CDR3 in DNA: TGTGCCAGCAGCTTAGCGCAGGGAGGGTGGGGATCCTACGAGCAGTACTTC.

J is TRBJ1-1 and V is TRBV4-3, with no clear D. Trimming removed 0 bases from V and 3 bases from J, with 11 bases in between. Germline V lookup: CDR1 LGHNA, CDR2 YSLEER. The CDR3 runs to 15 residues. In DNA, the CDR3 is TGCGCCAGCAGCCAAGATCGTTCCTTGGACACTGAAGCTTTCTTT. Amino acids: CASSQDRSLDTEAFF.

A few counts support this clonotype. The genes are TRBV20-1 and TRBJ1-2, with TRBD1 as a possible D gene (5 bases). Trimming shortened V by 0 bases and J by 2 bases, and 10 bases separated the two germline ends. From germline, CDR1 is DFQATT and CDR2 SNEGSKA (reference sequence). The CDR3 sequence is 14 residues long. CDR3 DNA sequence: TGCAGTGCTAGAGATGGGGGAAGGAACTATGGCTACACCTTC. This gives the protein CSARDGGRNYGYTF.

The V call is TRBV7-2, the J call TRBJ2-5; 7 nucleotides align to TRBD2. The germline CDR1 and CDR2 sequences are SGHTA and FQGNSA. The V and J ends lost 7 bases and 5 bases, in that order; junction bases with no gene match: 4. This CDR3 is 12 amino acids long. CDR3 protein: CASNNGGETQYF. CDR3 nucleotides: TGTGCCAGCAACAACGGGGGGGAGACCCAGTACTTC.

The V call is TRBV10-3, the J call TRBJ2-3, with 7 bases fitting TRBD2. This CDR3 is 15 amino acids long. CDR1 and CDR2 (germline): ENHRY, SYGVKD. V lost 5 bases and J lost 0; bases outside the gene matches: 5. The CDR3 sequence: CAISRAGTSTDTQYF. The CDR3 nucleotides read TGTGCCATCAGTCGAGCGGGAACTAGCACAGATACGCAGTATTTT.

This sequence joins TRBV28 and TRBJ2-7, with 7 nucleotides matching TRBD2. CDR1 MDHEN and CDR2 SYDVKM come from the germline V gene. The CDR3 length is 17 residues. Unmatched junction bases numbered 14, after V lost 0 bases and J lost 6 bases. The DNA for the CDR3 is TGTGCCAGCAGTTTATGGAAATTTAATCGGCGGGAGAGCGAGCAGTACTTC. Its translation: CASSLWKFNRRESEQYF.

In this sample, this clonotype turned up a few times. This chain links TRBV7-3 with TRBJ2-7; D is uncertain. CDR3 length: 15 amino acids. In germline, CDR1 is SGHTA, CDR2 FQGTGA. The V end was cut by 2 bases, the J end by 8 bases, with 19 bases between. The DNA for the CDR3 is TGTGCCAGCAGCTTAGATCCGACTGAGCTTAAAAAGCAGTACTTC. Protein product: CASSLDPTELKKQYF.

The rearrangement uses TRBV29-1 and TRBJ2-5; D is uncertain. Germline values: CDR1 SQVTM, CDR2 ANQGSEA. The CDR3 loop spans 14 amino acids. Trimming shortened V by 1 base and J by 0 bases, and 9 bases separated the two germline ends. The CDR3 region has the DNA TGCAGCGTTGAAGGCCCGCGTAACCAAGAGACCCAGTACTTC. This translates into CSVEGPRNQETQYF. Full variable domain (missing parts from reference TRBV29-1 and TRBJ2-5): SAVISQKPSRDICQRGTSLTIQCQVDSQVTMMFWYRQQPGQSLTLIATANQGSEATYESGFVIDKFPISRPNLTFSTLTVSNMSPEDSSIYLCSVEGPRNQETQYFGPGTRLLVL.

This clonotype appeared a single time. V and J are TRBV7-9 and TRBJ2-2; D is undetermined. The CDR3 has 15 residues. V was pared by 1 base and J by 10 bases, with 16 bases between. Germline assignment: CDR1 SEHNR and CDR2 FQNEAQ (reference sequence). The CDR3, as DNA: TGTGCCAGCAGCTTAGGAGATTCCCGCCTCGCGGAGCTGTTTTTT. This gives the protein CASSLGDSRLAELFF.